The clone carrying this TCR beta chain was seen many times. The CDR3 extends 3 residues past the end of the read, so its final part is completed from the germline J gene. Within the sample, other DNA sequences also encode this same CDR3. This sample was included in a study of T cell clonality in common variable immunodeficiency. Germline values: CDR1 SGHVS, CDR2 FNYEAQ. V was trimmed by 1 base and J by 5 bases, leaving 9 bases between them. There are 13 residues in the CDR3. Data came from immunoSEQ multiplex PCR; TCRdb stores just in-frame clones and leaves some out. The sample yields tens of thousands of clones, without any singletons.

The receptor comes from a person between 18 and 75 years old in good health. The chain joins TRBV7-6 to TRBJ2-7; D possibly corresponds to TRBD1 (5 bases). Sequenced input: peripheral blood mononuclear cells. Partial CDR3 DNA: TGTGCCAGCAGCTTAGGGCAGGGTGACGAG. This encodes CASSLGQGDE. The full CDR3 reads CASSLGQGDEQYF. The whole variable domain, remainder taken from reference TRBV7-6 and TRBJ2-7, is GAGVSQSPRYKVTKRGQDVALRCDPISGHVSLYWYRQALGQGPEFLTYFNYEAQQDKSGLPNDRFSAERPEGSISTLTIQRTEQRDSAMYRCASSLGQGDEQYFGPGTRLTVT.